The 29 T cell receptor beta chains listed next were all sequenced from one sample in a study of blood T cell repertoires in COVID-19. TCRdb's table, derived via immunoSEQ multiplex PCR, lists solely in-frame clones and lacks some. This table holds hundreds of thousands of clones, roughly 84% found once. The specimen sequenced was PBMCs or T cells enriched from blood (not recorded which). Every receptor here comes from a woman between 18 and 29 years old who had been exposed to COVID-19.

The V call is TRBV11-2, the J call TRBJ2-2; 7 bases align to TRBD2. The ends lost 1 base at V and 5 bases at J; junction bases unmatched: 7. The CDR3 is made up of 16 amino acids. Germline V gene sequence: CDR1 SGHAT, CDR2 FQNNGV. The CDR3 loop reads CASSLGGAGITGELFF. In DNA, the CDR3 is TGTGCCAGCAGCTTAGGAGGAGCGGGGATAACCGGGGAGCTGTTTTTT.

The count of this clone is one. The V and J genes are TRBV12-3 or TRBV12-4 and TRBJ2-7; a weak D match, TRBD2 (5 bases). This CDR3 comprises 13 residues. Trimming cost V 7 bases and J 2 bases, with 12 bases left between them. This CDR3 is CASTQEGTYEQYF. Here the CDR3 DNA reads TGTGCCAGCACCCAAGAGGGAACCTACGAGCAGTACTTC.

The chain couples TRBV27 to TRBJ2-7, with TRBD2 as a possible D gene (6 bases). This CDR3 contains 14 residues. Germline V gene lookup returns CDR1 MNHEY and CDR2 SMNVEV (reference sequence). The V end was cut by 2 bases, the J end by 0 bases, with 8 bases between. The CDR3 region is CASSLGGLSYEQYF. In DNA, the CDR3 is TGTGCCAGCAGTTTAGGAGGGCTCTCCTACGAGCAGTACTTC.

V is TRBV29-1 and J is TRBJ2-2; the match to TRBD2 covers 8 bases. Germline V lookup: CDR1 SQVTM, CDR2 ANQGSEA. The junction had 4 bases not matched to a gene; V was cut back by 0 bases and J by 1 base. The CDR3 runs 16 residues. The CDR3 sequence is CSVEEREEMNTGELFF. The CDR3 DNA reads as TGCAGCGTTGAAGAGCGGGAGGAGATGAACACCGGGGAGCTGTTTTTT.

The CDR3 bases are TGTGCCAGCAGTCCCAACTACGAGCAGTACTTC. Residues: CASSPNYEQYF. This chain links TRBV6-2 or TRBV6-3 with TRBJ2-7; D gene unclear. Per the germline V gene, CDR1 is MNHEY and CDR2 is SVGEGT. Trimming stripped 5 bases from V and 3 bases from J, with 5 bases between. The CDR3 length is 11 residues.

The J gene is TRBJ2-5, the V gene TRBV6-2 or TRBV6-3, with 13 bases that match TRBD2. The CDR3 covers 15 residues. Trimming removed 6 bases from V and 2 bases from J; junction bases left unmatched: 3. Germline V gene sequence: CDR1 MNHEY, CDR2 SVGEGT. CDR3 amino acids: CASSWTSGGQETQYF. CDR3 coding DNA: TGTGCCAGCAGCTGGACTAGCGGGGGACAAGAGACCCAGTACTTC.

This chain joins TRBV4-1 and TRBJ1-5; TRBD1 might be the D (5 bases). Per the germline V gene, CDR1 is MGHRA and CDR2 is YSYEKL. The V end was cut by 0 bases, the J end by 6 bases, with 12 bases between. This CDR3 contains 15 residues. The chain's CDR3 is CASSQEGQGGQPQHF. The DNA for the CDR3 is TGCGCCAGCAGCCAAGAAGGGCAGGGTGGTCAGCCCCAGCATTTT.

The CDR3 nucleotides are TGTGCCAGTAGCTCAAACAGGGTGGCCTACAATGAGCAGTTCTTC. Translated: CASSSNRVAYNEQFF. The rearrangement uses TRBV19 and TRBJ2-1; TRBD1 is a possible D gene (6 bases). The V end was cut by 6 bases, the J end by 2 bases, with 14 bases between. Germline lookup yields CDR1 LNHDA and CDR2 SQIVND (reference sequence). The length of the CDR3 is 15 residues.

The J gene is TRBJ2-5, the V gene TRBV25-1, with 7 positions matching TRBD1. CDR3 size: 18 residues. V gave up 0 bases and J gave up 5 bases; unmatched junction bases: 15. Germline V gene lookup returns CDR1 MGHDK and CDR2 SYGVNS. Written as DNA, the CDR3 is TGTGCCAGCAGTGAATATTTTGGAAGGGGGCTGAGAGAGGAGACCCAGTACTTC. This sequence encodes CASSEYFGRGLREETQYF.

On this clone itself: This sample also contains other DNA sequences that code for the same CDR3. This chain links TRBV19 with TRBJ2-7; maybe TRBD2 (6 bases). The germline V gene has CDR1 LNHDA and CDR2 SQIVND (reference sequence). CDR3 size: 14 residues. The ends were cut back, 6 bases at V and 5 bases at J, with 17 bases in the middle. The CDR3 sequence: CASSPNRAGNEQYF. The DNA for the CDR3 is TGTGCCAGTAGCCCAAACCGCGCGGGGAACGAGCAGTACTTC.

This clone was counted between two and nine times. The chain joins TRBV4-3 to TRBJ1-6, with D tentatively TRBD1 (6 bases). The CDR3 has 15 residues. Germline-derived CDR1 and CDR2 are LGHNA and YSLEER. V was shortened by 1 base and J by 10 bases, with 14 bases between the two germline ends. The CDR3 here is CASSQGWGLMSPLHF. CDR3 nucleotide sequence: TGCGCCAGCAGCCAAGGCTGGGGGCTCATGTCACCCCTCCACTTT.

The chain uses TRBV5-4 and TRBJ1-1; D not resolved. CDR3 length: 13 amino acids. V was shortened by 0 bases and J by 0 bases, with 3 bases between the two germline ends. CDR1 is SGHNT and CDR2 is YYREEE in the germline V gene (reference sequence). The CDR3 nucleotides are TGTGCCAGCAGCTTGGAGCTGAACACTGAAGCTTTCTTT. Translated: CASSLELNTEAFF.

The genes are TRBV7-6 and TRBJ1-1; D may be TRBD1 (5 bases). The CDR3 totals 15 residues. The V end was cut by 7 bases, the J end by 1 base, with 16 bases between. Germline values: CDR1 SGHVS, CDR2 FNYEAQ. The DNA of the CDR3 is TGTGCCAGCACTCTAAGGGCGGGGACGAACACTGAAGCTTTCTTT. Translating it yields CASTLRAGTNTEAFF.

J is TRBJ1-6 and V is TRBV28; D remains unclear. With 6 bases removed from V and 6 bases from J, the gap between germline ends came to 24 bases. This CDR3 has 18 residues. The germline gives CDR1 MDHEN, CDR2 SYDVKM. Written as DNA, the CDR3 is TGTGCCAGCAGCCCAACTTCACCTTGGGAGCCGCTTAATTCACCCCTCCACTTT. This codes for CASSPTSPWEPLNSPLHF.

This chain links TRBV13 with TRBJ1-5; unclear D gene. V was pared by 0 bases and J by 0 bases, with 6 bases between. The CDR3 is 15 amino acids. Looked up from germline, CDR1 is PRHDT and CDR2 is FYEKMQ (reference sequence). In DNA form, the CDR3 reads TGTGCCAGCAGCTTAGGCCTCAGTAGCAATCAGCCCCAGCATTTT. This gives the protein CASSLGLSSNQPQHF.

This clone has more than one count but fewer than ten. The chain has TRBV28 and TRBJ2-5; TRBD1 agrees at 9 bases. The V and J ends lost 2 bases and 7 bases, in that order; junction bases with no gene match: 8. Per germline, CDR1 MDHEN and CDR2 SYDVKM. The length of the CDR3 is 15 residues. Here the CDR3 DNA reads TGTGCCAGCAGTTTAACCAGGACAGGGGAGAGGACCCAGTACTTC. Translation: CASSLTRTGERTQYF.

This rearrangement joins TRBV6-5 to TRBJ1-1, with TRBD1 matching over 8 bases. J gave up 4 bases and V 6 bases, and 7 bases lay outside the gene matches. Germline CDR1 and CDR2: MNHEY and SVGAGI. This CDR3 has 14 residues. Written as DNA, the CDR3 is TGTGCCAGCAGGGGACTCACAGGGGGCACTGAAGCTTTCTTT. Translation: CASRGLTGGTEAFF.

J is TRBJ2-2 and V is TRBV7-9; no clear D. CDR1 SEHNR and CDR2 FQNEAQ come from the germline V gene (reference sequence). The CDR3 extends over 14 amino acids. V was clipped by 2 bases and J by 7 bases, with 11 bases between them. In DNA, the CDR3 is TGTGCCAGCAGCTTACACGGAGAAATCGGGGAGCTGTTTTTT. This codes for CASSLHGEIGELFF.

The chain has TRBV28 and TRBJ1-5, with D possibly TRBD1 on 6 matching bases. There are 15 residues in the CDR3. In germline, CDR1 is MDHEN, CDR2 SYDVKM. With 3 bases removed from V and 2 bases from J, the gap between germline ends came to 11 bases. The DNA for the CDR3 is TGTGCCAGCAGTTTCGCGGGGGCGCGCAATCAGCCCCAGCATTTT. The encoded protein is CASSFAGARNQPQHF.

This chain links TRBV2 with TRBJ2-1; 9 bases align to TRBD2. Germline CDR1 is SNHLY and CDR2 is FYNNEI. The trim removed 6 bases at V and 4 bases at J, leaving 10 bases unmatched. The CDR3 covers 16 residues. The CDR3 nucleotides read TGTGCCAGCAGACAGGCCGGGACTAGCCGATACAATGAGCAGTTCTTC. Protein sequence: CASRQAGTSRYNEQFF.

The chain joins TRBV28 to TRBJ2-2; TRBD2 matches at 7 bases. V was clipped by 5 bases and J by 5 bases; unmatched bases: 14. Germline V gene lookup returns CDR1 MDHEN and CDR2 SYDVKM. The CDR3 loop spans 17 amino acids. CDR3 DNA sequence: TGTGCCAGCAGTACGCCTGGGGGAGGGGCAGGGACCGGGGAGCTGTTTTTT. Amino acid sequence: CASSTPGGGAGTGELFF.

Concerning this clone: Other DNA sequences within the sample encode an identical CDR3. The chain has TRBV18 and TRBJ1-4; possible D gene TRBD1, 5 bases. V lost 1 base and J lost 5, with 8 bases in between. CDR3 length: 14 residues. The germline V gene has CDR1 KGHSH and CDR2 LQKENI. The CDR3 protein is CASSPRDSNEKLFF. The DNA of the CDR3 is TGTGCCAGCTCACCACGAGACAGCAATGAAAAACTGTTTTTT.

The gene calls are TRBV10-3 and TRBJ1-5; a possible D gene is TRBD1 (6 bases). This CDR3 is built from 12 residues. V was pared by 10 bases and J by 2 bases, with 9 bases between. Germline V gene lookup returns CDR1 ENHRY and CDR2 SYGVKD. CDR3 sequence: CATAGGNQPQHF. CDR3 sequence (DNA): TGTGCCACCGCAGGGGGCAATCAGCCCCAGCATTTT.

The gene calls are TRBV3-1 (or the pseudogene TRBV3-2) and TRBJ2-1; 8 nucleotides match TRBD2. The CDR3 is made up of 14 amino acids. The ends lost 6 bases at V and 5 bases at J; junction bases unmatched: 6. The germline gives CDR1 LGHDT, CDR2 YNNKEL (reference sequence). The CDR3 spells CASSPAGANNEQFF. The DNA for the CDR3 is TGTGCCAGCAGTCCAGCGGGAGCAAACAATGAGCAGTTCTTC.

Remarks on this clone: A read error may produce the germline difference seen at one junction end. The chain recombines TRBV30 with TRBJ2-7, with a weak D call TRBD1 (5 bases). The CDR3 totals 11 residues. Germline assignment: CDR1 GTSNPN and CDR2 SVGIG (reference sequence). The CDR3 sequence is CAWSSPGITNF. As DNA, the CDR3 is TGTGCCTGGAGTTCCCCAGGGATTACGAACTTC. Combining the CDR3 with reference TRBV30 and TRBJ2-7 gives the whole variable domain SQTIHQWPATLVQPVGSPLSLECTVEGTSNPNLYWYRQAAGRGLQLLFYSVGIGQISSEVPQNLSASRPQDRQFILSSKKLLLSDSGFYLCAWSSPGITNFGPGTRLTVT.

This clone was counted only a few times. The chain employs TRBV5-8 and TRBJ1-5; TRBD1 matches 10 bases. Trimming took 6 bases from V and 0 from J; bases not matched to a gene: 6. CDR1 is SGHTS and CDR2 is YDEGEE in the germline V gene. The CDR3 runs to 16 residues. The DNA of the CDR3 is TGTGCCAGCATCAAGGGGACAGGGGCTAGCAATCAGCCCCAGCATTTT. It yields the protein CASIKGTGASNQPQHF.

J is TRBJ2-5 and V is TRBV15; TRBD2 might be the D (5 bases). The germline V gene has CDR1 LNHNV and CDR2 YYDKDF (reference sequence). The CDR3 totals 13 residues. The V and J ends lost 3 bases and 2 bases respectively, with 7 bases between them. The CDR3 DNA sequence: TGTGCCACCAGCAGCGGGGATCAAGAGACCCAGTACTTC. Its translation: CATSSGDQETQYF.

This sequence joins TRBV24-1 and TRBJ1-5; possibly TRBD1 for D (6 bases). CDR1 KGHDR and CDR2 SFDVKD come from the germline V gene. Trimming took off 2 bases at V and 2 bases at J, with 12 bases between the two ends. This CDR3 region has 16 residues. The CDR3 DNA reads as TGTGCCACCAGTGATTCAGGGGTAGGCCGCAATCAGCCCCAGCATTTT. Residues: CATSDSGVGRNQPQHF.

This clone was picked up one time. V gene TRBV2 combines with J gene TRBJ2-1; 8 bases fit TRBD2. This CDR3 spans 15 amino acids. In germline, CDR1 is SNHLY, CDR2 FYNNEI. The V segment lost 6 bases and the J segment 9 bases; nucleotides outside the gene matches: 13. CDR3 coding DNA: TGTGCCAGCAGGCGAGGACTAGCCCTTTTTAGTGAGCAGTTCTTC. Translating gives CASRRGLALFSEQFF. Full variable domain (outside the CDR3, taken from reference TRBV2 and TRBJ2-1): EPEVTQTPSHQVTQMGQEVILRCVPISNHLYFYWYRQILGQKVEFLVSFYNNEISEKSEIFDDQFSVERPDGSNFTLKIRSTKLEDSAMYFCASRRGLALFSEQFFGPGTRLTVL.